The 29 T cell receptor beta chains given below trace back to one sample, sequenced in a study of T-cell reconstitution after alpha-beta-depleted transplantation in children (TCRdb year 2016). The library was produced with PCR. The reads were generated on an Illumina HiSeq 2500. TCR libraries were prepared with molecular barcoding, using unique molecular identifiers to normalize TCRbeta repertoire quantification. Using fastp at Q25 and MiXCR, TCRdb reprocessed the public reads and kept productive beta chains. Merged by CDR3 protein, the rows form single entries marked with the most common genes and DNA. The sample profile shows a few hundred thousand distinct CDR3 sequences; approximately 16% of them were found once. The ten largest clones add up to roughly 3.3% of the sample. The specimen comprised PBMCs from the stem cell graft donor, sampled from the stem cell graft. The source is a human donor who donated a stem cell graft to a child with acute lymphoblastic leukemia.

This clonotype occurred a few times. The chain links TRBV20-1 to TRBJ1-2, with D possibly matching TRBD1 (5 bases). This CDR3 has 13 amino acids. Germline V CDR1 and CDR2: DFQATT, SNEGSKA (reference sequence). Trimming took 0 bases from V and 6 from J, leaving 11 bases between them. CDR3 in amino acids: CSARDRVEDGYTF. The CDR3 DNA reads as TGCAGTGCTAGAGACAGGGTAGAAGATGGCTACACCTTC.

This chain uses TRBV6-5 with TRBJ2-7; the D gene is possibly TRBD1 (5 bases). Deletions cut 5 bases from V and 2 bases from J, with 13 bases between. The germline gives CDR1 MNHEY, CDR2 SVGAGI. CDR3 length: 14 amino acids. The CDR3 region has the DNA TGTGCCAGCAGTCAGCAGACAGCGCCCTACGAGCAGTACTTC. Translation gives CASSQQTAPYEQYF.

The chain combines TRBV4-1 with TRBJ1-2; D is unresolved. The ends were cut back, 0 bases at V and 0 bases at J, with 11 bases in the middle. Germline lookup yields CDR1 MGHRA and CDR2 YSYEKL. The length of the CDR3 is 16 residues. CDR3 sequence reads: CASSQDTKQPNYGYTF. The DNA of the CDR3 is TGCGCCAGCAGCCAAGATACGAAACAGCCTAACTATGGCTACACCTTC.

The chain is built from TRBV6-1 and TRBJ1-4, with unresolved D. V gave up 10 bases and J gave up 3 bases, with 18 bases separating them. CDR3 size: 15 residues. Germline V gene lookup returns CDR1 MNHNS and CDR2 SASEGT. As DNA, the CDR3 is TGTGCCACAAAAGGGCCCCAGGCTTCTAATGAAAAACTGTTTTTT. This encodes CATKGPQASNEKLFF.

CDR3 sequence: CASSLSAGGAYEQYF. CDR3 DNA sequence: TGTGCCAGCAGCTTGTCCGCGGGAGGCGCCTACGAGCAGTACTTC. The gene calls are TRBV5-6 and TRBJ2-7; TRBD2 aligns across 8 bases. The CDR3 sequence is 15 residues long. V lost 1 base, J lost 2 bases, and 5 bases stayed unmatched. Germline assignment: CDR1 SGHDT and CDR2 YYEEEE.

This clonotype has a handful of counts. The chain employs TRBV11-2 and TRBJ2-2; 8 bases agree with TRBD1. The CDR3 has 17 amino acids. V shed 3 bases, J shed 6 bases, and the junction held 12 bases outside the gene matches. Looked up from germline, CDR1 is SGHAT and CDR2 is FQNNGV. This CDR3 reads CASSFRAWTGNAGELFF. DNA of the CDR3: TGTGCCAGCAGCTTTAGAGCGTGGACAGGGAATGCCGGGGAGCTGTTTTTT.

The CDR3 region has the DNA TGTGCCAGCAGCTTTCTCGCGGGGGGGCGTCATGAAAAACTGTTTTTT. Protein product: CASSFLAGGRHEKLFF. V gene TRBV7-8 combines with J gene TRBJ1-4, with D perhaps TRBD1 (6 bases). Trimming shortened V by 3 bases and J by 6 bases, and 17 bases separated the two germline ends. Germline V gene sequence: CDR1 SGHVS, CDR2 FQNEAQ. The CDR3 covers 16 residues. Full variable domain (missing parts from reference TRBV7-8 and TRBJ1-4): GAGVSQSPRYKVAKRGQDVALRCDPISGHVSLFWYQQALGQGPEFLTYFQNEAQLDKSGLPSDRFFAERPEGSVSTLKIQRTQQEDSAVYLCASSFLAGGRHEKLFFGSGTQLSVL.

This clonotype was seen more than once but under ten times. The chain carries TRBV5-1 and TRBJ2-1; no clear D gene. This CDR3 has 18 amino acids. Trimming cost V 3 bases and J 1 base, with 20 bases left between them. Germline values: CDR1 SGHRS, CDR2 YFSETQ. This CDR3 is CASSSEVASLFSYNEQFF. For the CDR3, the DNA is TGCGCCAGCAGCTCGGAAGTCGCCTCGCTGTTTTCCTACAATGAGCAGTTCTTC.

This clonotype showed up just a few times. The chain joins TRBV5-1 to TRBJ2-5, with unresolved D. This CDR3 comprises 14 residues. The germline V and J ends were trimmed by 0 bases and 0 bases, with 6 bases remaining between them. Per germline, CDR1 SGHRS and CDR2 YFSETQ. The CDR3 spells CASSLDGDQETQYF. The CDR3 coding sequence is TGCGCCAGCAGCTTGGACGGAGACCAAGAGACCCAGTACTTC.

This clonotype was counted only a few times. The chain recombines TRBV9 with TRBJ2-3; D might be TRBD2 (7 bases). Trimming pared 3 bases from V and 4 bases from J, leaving 9 bases between. From germline, CDR1 is SGDLS and CDR2 YYNGEE. CDR3 length: 13 amino acids. The CDR3 is CASSGGGADTQYF. The CDR3, as DNA: TGTGCCAGCAGCGGAGGGGGGGCAGATACGCAGTATTTT.

This clonotype showed up many times. The rearrangement joins TRBV6-1 to TRBJ1-5; the D gene is possibly TRBD1 (6 bases). V shed 4 bases and J shed 5 bases, with 9 bases lying between them. Germline CDR1 MNHNS, CDR2 SASEGT. The CDR3 has 13 residues. CDR3 nucleotide sequence: TGTGCCAGCAGTGTGACAGGCTATCAGCCCCAGCATTTT. It codes for CASSVTGYQPQHF.

This sequence joins TRBV7-9 and TRBJ1-5; D is uncertain. The V end lost 4 bases, the J end lost 5 bases, and 9 bases lay between the germline ends. Germline CDR1 SEHNR, CDR2 FQNEAQ (reference sequence). CDR3 length equals 13 residues. The CDR3 region has the DNA TGTGCCAGCAGCTCGTACGGGGATCAGCCCCAGCATTTT. Translated, it gives CASSSYGDQPQHF.

V usage is TRBV25-1 and J usage is TRBJ1-1, with D hard to call. Germline assignment: CDR1 MGHDK and CDR2 SYGVNS. The V gene lost 2 bases and the J gene lost 0 bases, with 10 bases spanning the gap. The CDR3 totals 15 residues. CDR3 DNA: TGTGCCAGCAGTGAAAGGAACGGCGTGAACACTGAAGCTTTCTTT. As protein: CASSERNGVNTEAFF.

The chain combines TRBV24-1 with TRBJ2-1; D tentatively fits TRBD1 or TRBD2 (6 bases each). Per germline, CDR1 KGHDR and CDR2 SFDVKD. Trimming stripped 2 bases from V and 5 bases from J, with 9 bases between. The CDR3 contains 14 residues. CDR3 coding DNA: TGTGCCACCAGTGATTGGAGGGGGAACAATGAGCAGTTCTTC. Residues: CATSDWRGNNEQFF.

The chain recombines TRBV12-3 or TRBV12-4 with TRBJ1-2; perhaps TRBD1 as D (6 bases). The CDR3 consists of 18 residues. Trimming took 2 bases from V and 4 from J, leaving 23 bases between them. The CDR3, as DNA: TGTGCCAGCAGTTTATTCTACCGAACAGTCGCAGGGGTCTATGGCTACACCTTC. Its protein product is CASSLFYRTVAGVYGYTF.

The rearrangement links TRBV14 to TRBJ2-3; TRBD2 agrees at 10 bases. With V trimmed by 3 bases and J by 4 bases, 4 bases remained unmatched. Per the germline V gene, CDR1 is SGHDN and CDR2 is FVKESK. There are 15 residues in the CDR3. CDR3 region: CASSHGLAGADTQYF. CDR3 nucleotide sequence: TGTGCCAGCAGCCACGGGCTAGCGGGAGCAGATACGCAGTATTTT.

The chain joins TRBV5-1 to TRBJ1-3, with 8 positions matching TRBD1. Trimming took 4 bases from V and 4 from J; bases not matched to a gene: 10. This CDR3 contains 16 residues. CDR1 and CDR2 from the germline V gene are SGHRS and YFSETQ. The CDR3: CASSGGQGLQGNTIYF. CDR3 nucleotides: TGCGCCAGCAGCGGAGGACAGGGTCTACAAGGAAACACCATATATTTT. Together with reference TRBV5-1 and TRBJ1-3, the CDR3 gives the full variable domain: KAGVTQTPRYLIKTRGQQVTLSCSPISGHRSVSWYQQTPGQGLQFLFEYFSETQRNKGNFPGRFSGRQFSNSRSEMNVSTLELGDSALYLCASSGGQGLQGNTIYFGEGSWLTVV.

The V gene is TRBV5-1, the J gene TRBJ2-5; perhaps TRBD2 as D (5 bases). V was pared by 3 bases and J by 2 bases, with 14 bases between. CDR3 length equals 15 residues. The germline gives CDR1 SGHRS, CDR2 YFSETQ. In DNA form, the CDR3 reads TGCGCCAGCAGCTCACTCCCGGGATCACAAGAGACCCAGTACTTC. Translated, it gives CASSSLPGSQETQYF.

In this sample, this clonotype turned up a few times. The V and J genes are TRBV5-1 and TRBJ2-7, with D possibly matching TRBD2 (5 bases). Germline CDR1 reads SGHRS; CDR2 reads YFSETQ. Trimming pared 2 bases from V and 0 bases from J, leaving 9 bases between. The CDR3 extends over 14 amino acids. The CDR3 coding sequence is TGCGCCAGCAGCTTTAGGAGGTACTCCTACGAGCAGTACTTC. Its translation: CASSFRRYSYEQYF.

V is TRBV19 and J is TRBJ2-3; D remains ambiguous. CDR3 length equals 16 residues. Between the trimmed V and J ends, which lost 1 base and 2 bases, there was a span of 13 bases. Per the germline V gene, CDR1 is LNHDA and CDR2 is SQIVND (reference sequence). CDR3 sequence: CASSIVGVLNTDTQYF. The CDR3, as DNA: TGTGCCAGTAGTATAGTTGGAGTATTGAACACAGATACGCAGTATTTT.

There are a few counts of this clonotype. The chain links TRBV20-1 to TRBJ1-4; no clear D. Germline values: CDR1 DFQATT, CDR2 SNEGSKA (reference sequence). CDR3 size: 15 residues. The V end lost 5 bases, the J end lost 8 bases, and 21 bases lay between the germline ends. CDR3 nucleotides: TGCAGTGCTTGGCTGCGACCAGGAGAGCGAGAAAAACTGTTTTTT. Protein product: CSAWLRPGEREKLFF.

A few counts support this clonotype. The V gene is TRBV20-1, the J gene TRBJ2-1; D is unclear. The CDR3 is made up of 10 amino acids. Germline-derived CDR1 and CDR2 are DFQATT and SNEGSKA (reference sequence). Trimming pared 6 bases from V and 8 bases from J, leaving 8 bases between. CDR3 bases: TGCAGTGCCCACCGGTATGAGCAGTTCTTC. Its protein is CSAHRYEQFF.

This clonotype turned up a few times. The chain uses TRBV29-1 and TRBJ1-4; D not certain. Germline V gene data show CDR1 as SQVTM and CDR2 as ANQGSEA. Trimming stripped 5 bases from V and 8 bases from J, with 12 bases between. This CDR3 has 12 amino acids. The CDR3 bases are TGCAGCGTTATGTCACCGGAGGAAAAACTGTTTTTT. It specifies CSVMSPEEKLFF. Looking up the rest from reference TRBV29-1 and TRBJ1-4 gives the full variable domain: SAVISQKPSRDICQRGTSLTIQCQVDSQVTMMFWYRQQPGQSLTLIATANQGSEATYESGFVIDKFPISRPNLTFSTLTVSNMSPEDSSIYLCSVMSPEEKLFFGSGTQLSVL.

The CDR3 loop reads CSGTERGELFF. In nucleotides, the CDR3 is TGCAGCGGGACCGAGAGGGGGGAGCTGTTTTTT. V usage is TRBV29-1 and J usage is TRBJ2-2, with D hard to call. Trimming removed 7 bases at V and 8 bases at J, with 11 bases between. The CDR3 loop spans 11 amino acids. Germline loops: CDR1 SQVTM, CDR2 ANQGSEA.

This clonotype was recorded a few times. The V and J genes are TRBV24-1 and TRBJ2-7, with 9 bases identical to TRBD1. The CDR3 length is 15 residues. Germline loops: CDR1 KGHDR, CDR2 SFDVKD. The ends lost 2 bases at V and 5 bases at J; junction bases unmatched: 6. The CDR3 DNA reads TGTGCCACCAGTGATTCGACAGGGGGTCGAGACGAGCAGTACTTC. This codes for CATSDSTGGRDEQYF.

This clonotype was seen a few times. The DNA of the CDR3 is TGTGCCAGCAGCTCGTTAGTGGGAGGGCCCAACGAGCAGTACTTC. Its translation: CASSSLVGGPNEQYF. The chain recombines TRBV11-2 with TRBJ2-7, with 7 nucleotides matching TRBD2. CDR3 length: 15 residues. The V gene's germline CDR1 is SGHAT and CDR2 FQNNGV. J gave up 5 bases and V 4 bases, and 11 bases lay outside the gene matches.

This clonotype has a count of ten or more. V is TRBV5-1 and J is TRBJ2-1; TRBD1 aligns across 7 bases. J lost 5 bases, V lost 4 bases, and 15 bases had no gene match. This CDR3 has 17 amino acids. The V gene's germline CDR1 is SGHRS and CDR2 YFSETQ. The CDR3 DNA reads as TGCGCCAGCAGCCCACGACAACAGGGGTTTGGCGACAATGAGCAGTTCTTC. This encodes CASSPRQQGFGDNEQFF.

This sequence joins TRBV5-1 and TRBJ1-2, with 10 bases matching TRBD1. Germline loops: CDR1 SGHRS, CDR2 YFSETQ. CDR3 length: 15 residues. With V trimmed by 5 bases and J by 5 bases, 9 bases remained unmatched. The CDR3 region has the DNA TGCGCCAGCAGTCCTTGGGACAGGGGATCTTATGGCTACACCTTC. Translation gives CASSPWDRGSYGYTF.

This clonotype was counted many times. The J gene is TRBJ1-2, the V gene TRBV18, with D perhaps TRBD1 (5 bases). There are 13 residues in the CDR3. Germline V gene lookup returns CDR1 KGHSH and CDR2 LQKENI. V lost 0 bases and J 4 bases, leaving 6 bases between the germline ends. The CDR3 loop is CASSPPTAYGYTF. The CDR3 DNA reads TGTGCCAGCTCACCACCGACAGCCTATGGCTACACCTTC. The full variable domain, in which reference TRBV18 and TRBJ1-2 provide the parts outside the CDR3, is NAGVMQNPRHLVRRRGQEARLRCSPMKGHSHVYWYRQLPEEGLKFMVYLQKENIIDESGMPKERFSAEFPKEGPSILRIQQVVRGDSAAYFCASSPPTAYGYTFGSGTRLTVV.